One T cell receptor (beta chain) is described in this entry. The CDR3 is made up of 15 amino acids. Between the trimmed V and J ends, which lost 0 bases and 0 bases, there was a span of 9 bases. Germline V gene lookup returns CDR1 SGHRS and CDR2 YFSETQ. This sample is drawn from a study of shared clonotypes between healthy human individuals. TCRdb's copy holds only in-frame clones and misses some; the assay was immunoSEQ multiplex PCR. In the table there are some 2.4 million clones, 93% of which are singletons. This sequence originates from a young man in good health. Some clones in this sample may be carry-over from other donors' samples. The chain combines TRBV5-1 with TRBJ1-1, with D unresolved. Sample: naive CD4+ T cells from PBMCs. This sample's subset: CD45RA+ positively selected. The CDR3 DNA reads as TGCGCCAGCAGCTTGGCGATAGCTATGAACACTGAAGCTTTCTTT. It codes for CASSLAIAMNTEAFF. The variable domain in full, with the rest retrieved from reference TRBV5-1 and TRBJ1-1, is KAGVTQTPRYLIKTRGQQVTLSCSPISGHRSVSWYQQTPGQGLQFLFEYFSETQRNKGNFPGRFSGRQFSNSRSEMNVSTLELGDSALYLCASSLAIAMNTEAFFGQGTRLTVV.